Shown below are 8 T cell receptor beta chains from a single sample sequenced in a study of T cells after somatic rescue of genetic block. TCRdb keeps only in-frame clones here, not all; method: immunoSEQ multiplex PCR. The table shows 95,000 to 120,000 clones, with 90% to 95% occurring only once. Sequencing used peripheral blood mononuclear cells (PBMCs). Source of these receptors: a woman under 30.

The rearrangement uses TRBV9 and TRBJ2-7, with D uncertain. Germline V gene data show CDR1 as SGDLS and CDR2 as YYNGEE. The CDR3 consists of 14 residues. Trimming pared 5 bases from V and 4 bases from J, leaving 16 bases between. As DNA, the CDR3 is TGTGCCAGCAGTCCAACTTACGCCCCTTACGAGCAGTACTTC. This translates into CASSPTYAPYEQYF.

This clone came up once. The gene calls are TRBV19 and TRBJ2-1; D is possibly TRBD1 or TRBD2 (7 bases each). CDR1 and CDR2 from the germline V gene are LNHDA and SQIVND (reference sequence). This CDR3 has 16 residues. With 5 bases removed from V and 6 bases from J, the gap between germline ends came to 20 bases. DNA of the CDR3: TGTGCCAGTAGTTCCTCGGGGAGGGGGCTTCGCAATGAGCAGTTCTTC. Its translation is CASSSSGRGLRNEQFF.

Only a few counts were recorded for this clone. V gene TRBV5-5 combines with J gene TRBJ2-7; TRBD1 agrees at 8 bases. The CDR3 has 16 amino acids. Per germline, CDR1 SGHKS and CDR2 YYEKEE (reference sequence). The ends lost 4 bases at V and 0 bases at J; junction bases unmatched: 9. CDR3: CASSPPGQGISYEQYF. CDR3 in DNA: TGTGCCAGCAGCCCTCCCGGACAGGGAATCTCCTACGAGCAGTACTTC.

CDR3 coding DNA: TGTGCCAGCAGGGTACAGGGGGCACCTAACTATGGCTACACCTTC. It translates to CASRVQGAPNYGYTF. J is TRBJ1-2 and V is TRBV6-4; 9 positions agree with TRBD1. V lost 6 bases to trimming and J lost 0 bases; unmatched junction nucleotides: 5. In germline, CDR1 is MRHNA, CDR2 SNTAGT. The CDR3 consists of 15 residues.

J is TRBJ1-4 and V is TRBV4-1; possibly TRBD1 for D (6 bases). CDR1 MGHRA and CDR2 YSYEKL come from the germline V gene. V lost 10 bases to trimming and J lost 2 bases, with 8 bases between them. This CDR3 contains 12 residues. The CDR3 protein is CATGATNEKLFF. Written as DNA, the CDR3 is TGCGCCACAGGGGCGACTAATGAAAAACTGTTTTTT.

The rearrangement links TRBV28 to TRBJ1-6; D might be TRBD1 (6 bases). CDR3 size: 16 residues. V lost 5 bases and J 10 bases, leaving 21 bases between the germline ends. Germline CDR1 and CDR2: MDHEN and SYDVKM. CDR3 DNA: TGTGCCAGCAGTGCCCCCCGGGACACTCGGCGGTCACCCCTCCACTTT. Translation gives CASSAPRDTRRSPLHF.

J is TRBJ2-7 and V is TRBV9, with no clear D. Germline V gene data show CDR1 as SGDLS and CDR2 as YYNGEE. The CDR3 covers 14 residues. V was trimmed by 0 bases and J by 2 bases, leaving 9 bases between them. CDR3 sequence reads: CASSVDPVPYEQYF. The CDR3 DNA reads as TGTGCCAGCAGCGTAGACCCGGTTCCCTACGAGCAGTACTTC.

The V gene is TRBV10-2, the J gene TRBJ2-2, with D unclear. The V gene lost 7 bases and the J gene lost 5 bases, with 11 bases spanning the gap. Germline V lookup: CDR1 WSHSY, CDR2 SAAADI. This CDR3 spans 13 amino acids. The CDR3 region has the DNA TGCGCCAGCAAAAGGGAACCGACCGGGGAGCTGTTTTTT. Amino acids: CASKREPTGELFF.